Listed here are 4 T cell receptor beta chains from one sample, sequenced in a study of blood T cell repertoires in COVID-19. Assay used: immunoSEQ multiplex PCR; TCRdb lists only in-frame clones, some missing. The repertoire includes roughly 400,000 clones, 85% to 90% of them detected once, and 10% sits in the top ten. The source material was PBMCs or T cells enriched from blood (not recorded which). The receptors derive from a woman aged 50 to 60 who had recovered from COVID-19.

The chain combines TRBV7-2 with TRBJ2-1; 9 nucleotides agree with TRBD2. CDR1 SGHTA and CDR2 FQGNSA come from the germline V gene. The CDR3 totals 14 residues. The V and J ends lost 2 bases and 6 bases, in that order; junction bases with no gene match: 2. CDR3 in amino acids: CASSLWRGGNEQFF. CDR3 sequence (DNA): TGTGCCAGCAGCTTATGGCGGGGGGGCAATGAGCAGTTCTTC.

This rearrangement joins TRBV6-5 to TRBJ1-5; 11 positions agree with TRBD1. The CDR3 has 13 amino acids. V shed 6 bases, J shed 5 bases, and the junction held 0 bases outside the gene matches. Germline loops: CDR1 MNHEY, CDR2 SVGAGI. The CDR3 sequence: CASRDRGHQPQHF. The CDR3 coding sequence is TGTGCCAGCAGGGACAGGGGGCATCAGCCCCAGCATTTT.

The J gene is TRBJ2-1, the V gene TRBV28; 9 bases fit TRBD1. The CDR3 has 15 residues. The germline gives CDR1 MDHEN, CDR2 SYDVKM. V gave up 7 bases and J gave up 8 bases; unmatched junction bases: 12. The CDR3 spells CASNPGGQGSHEQFF. DNA of the CDR3: TGTGCCAGCAATCCGGGGGGACAGGGCAGTCATGAGCAGTTCTTC.

The rearrangement uses TRBV6-1 and TRBJ1-2, with 9 bases lining up with TRBD1. V lost 2 bases to trimming and J lost 5 bases; unmatched junction nucleotides: 3. Per the germline V gene, CDR1 is MNHNS and CDR2 is SASEGT. The CDR3 totals 14 residues. Written as DNA, the CDR3 is TGTGCCAGCAGTGAACCGGGACAGGGTTATGGCTACACCTTC. The encoded protein is CASSEPGQGYGYTF.